This is a list of T cell receptor beta chains from one sample in a study of shared clonotypes between healthy human individuals. The table came from immunoSEQ multiplex PCR; TCRdb's copy has only in-frame clones and leaves some out. The data contain 1.4 million to 1.5 million clones, over 95% of them singletons. Sample: naive CD4+ T cells sorted from blood. Every receptor here comes from a man under 40 in good health. Each CDR3 is given with its conserved first and last residue. Each record gives: D gene, J gene, clone size, CDR3 length, V gene, CDR3 protein, CDR3 DNA. D genes are given only for firm matches. Clone size is shown for a subset of rows, as once, few, many or a class of expanded clone.

d_gene: TRBD1; j_gene: TRBJ2-1; abundance: NA; len: 15; v_gene: TRBV6-5; CDR3aa: CASGINRGPYNEQFF; CDR3nt: TGTGCCAGCGGGATAAACAGGGGGCCCTACAATGAGCAGTTCTTC
d_gene: TRBD2; j_gene: TRBJ2-1; abundance: NA; len: 12; v_gene: TRBV19; CDR3aa: CASGAGVGEQFF; CDR3nt: TGTGCCAGCGGCGCGGGGGTGGGTGAGCAGTTCTTC
d_gene: NA; j_gene: TRBJ2-7; abundance: NA; len: 15; v_gene: TRBV7-2; CDR3aa: CASSLGGYAEPLSYF; CDR3nt: TGTGCCAGCAGCTTGGGGGGATACGCAGAACCCCTAAGTTACTTC
d_gene: TRBD2; j_gene: TRBJ2-3; abundance: NA; len: 16; v_gene: TRBV6-1; CDR3aa: CASSEARGGRTDTQYF; CDR3nt: TGTGCCAGCAGTGAAGCGCGGGGCGGGAGAACAGATACGCAGTATTTT
d_gene: NA; j_gene: TRBJ1-1; abundance: NA; len: 14; v_gene: TRBV30; CDR3aa: CAWRKEVGITEAFF; CDR3nt: TGTGCCTGGAGAAAGGAGGTGGGGATCACTGAAGCTTTCTTT
d_gene: NA; j_gene: TRBJ1-3; abundance: NA; len: 15; v_gene: TRBV2; CDR3aa: CASSKETNSGNTIYF; CDR3nt: TGTGCCAGCAGTAAGGAGACAAACTCTGGAAACACCATATATTTT
d_gene: NA; j_gene: TRBJ2-5; abundance: NA; len: 13; v_gene: TRBV2; CDR3aa: CASRGGVQETQYF; CDR3nt: TGTGCCAGCAGAGGCGGGGTCCAAGAGACCCAGTACTTC
d_gene: NA; j_gene: TRBJ2-1; abundance: NA; len: 17; v_gene: TRBV5-1; CDR3aa: CASSVERGEGSYNEQFF; CDR3nt: TGCGCCAGCAGCGTCGAGCGAGGGGAAGGCTCCTACAATGAGCAGTTCTTC
d_gene: NA; j_gene: TRBJ1-1; abundance: NA; len: 15; v_gene: TRBV15; CDR3aa: CATSRDLDPGAEAFF; CDR3nt: TGTGCCACCAGCAGAGATCTTGACCCTGGCGCTGAAGCTTTCTTT
d_gene: TRBD2; j_gene: TRBJ2-3; abundance: NA; len: 19; v_gene: TRBV7-2; CDR3aa: CASSLRGLAGGRITDTQYF; CDR3nt: TGTGCCAGCAGCTTAAGGGGACTAGCGGGAGGGCGTATCACAGATACGCAGTATTTT
d_gene: NA; j_gene: TRBJ2-5; abundance: once; len: 13; v_gene: TRBV7-2; CDR3aa: CASSLEQQETQYF; CDR3nt: TGTGCCAGCAGCTTAGAACAGCAAGAGACCCAGTACTTC
d_gene: NA; j_gene: TRBJ1-5; abundance: NA; len: 14; v_gene: TRBV19; CDR3aa: CASSRAGVDQPQHF; CDR3nt: TGTGCCAGTAGTCGAGCAGGGGTTGATCAGCCCCAGCATTTT
d_gene: NA; j_gene: TRBJ2-7; abundance: NA; len: 13; v_gene: TRBV18; CDR3aa: CASSGTSAYEQYF; CDR3nt: TGTGCCAGCTCAGGGACGTCCGCCTACGAGCAGTACTTC
d_gene: TRBD2; j_gene: TRBJ2-1; abundance: NA; len: 16; v_gene: TRBV5-1; CDR3aa: CASSLEGLARNNEQFF; CDR3nt: TGCGCCAGCAGCCTTGAGGGACTAGCGCGCAACAATGAGCAGTTCTTC
d_gene: TRBD2; j_gene: TRBJ2-5; abundance: NA; len: 14; v_gene: TRBV15; CDR3aa: CATSRGGDGETQYF; CDR3nt: TGTGCCACCAGCAGGGGAGGGGATGGGGAGACCCAGTACTTC
d_gene: TRBD1; j_gene: TRBJ2-1; abundance: NA; len: 12; v_gene: TRBV2; CDR3aa: CASTPTGNEQFF; CDR3nt: TGTGCCAGCACCCCGACAGGGAATGAGCAGTTCTTC
d_gene: NA; j_gene: TRBJ1-1; abundance: once; len: 11; v_gene: TRBV20-1; CDR3aa: CRREQGLDAFF; CDR3nt: TGCAGGCGAGAACAGGGACTTGACGCTTTCTTT
d_gene: TRBD1; j_gene: TRBJ1-5; abundance: NA; len: 16; v_gene: TRBV27; CDR3aa: CASSPRTGSGNQPQHF; CDR3nt: TGTGCCAGCAGTCCTAGGACAGGGTCTGGCAATCAGCCCCAGCATTTT
d_gene: TRBD2; j_gene: TRBJ2-7; abundance: NA; len: 13; v_gene: TRBV28; CDR3aa: CASRGGFTYEQYF; CDR3nt: TGTGCCAGCCGGGGGGGCTTTACCTACGAGCAGTACTTC
d_gene: NA; j_gene: TRBJ1-5; abundance: NA; len: 15; v_gene: TRBV19; CDR3aa: CASSIDGTVNQPQHF; CDR3nt: TGTGCCAGTAGTATAGATGGGACGGTAAATCAGCCCCAGCATTTT
d_gene: TRBD1; j_gene: TRBJ1-4; abundance: NA; len: 14; v_gene: TRBV19; CDR3aa: CASSSRTGSTKLFF; CDR3nt: TGTGCCAGTAGTTCGCGGACAGGTTCGACGAAACTGTTTTTT
d_gene: TRBD2; j_gene: TRBJ2-1; abundance: NA; len: 15; v_gene: TRBV9; CDR3aa: CASSVVAGEYNEQFF; CDR3nt: TGTGCCAGCAGCGTAGTGGCGGGAGAGTACAATGAGCAGTTCTTC
d_gene: TRBD2; j_gene: TRBJ2-7; abundance: NA; len: 18; v_gene: TRBV28; CDR3aa: CASSHNPSGGHDDYEQYF; CDR3nt: TGTGCCAGCAGCCATAACCCTAGCGGGGGTCACGATGACTACGAGCAGTACTTC
d_gene: NA; j_gene: TRBJ2-1; abundance: NA; len: 13; v_gene: TRBV29-1; CDR3aa: CSGRLMLGFEQFF; CDR3nt: TGCAGCGGGAGACTCATGCTCGGGTTTGAGCAGTTCTTC
d_gene: NA; j_gene: TRBJ2-3; abundance: NA; len: 16; v_gene: TRBV11-2; CDR3aa: CASSPQDRRGTDTQYF; CDR3nt: TGTGCCAGCAGCCCCCAGGACCGGCGGGGCACAGATACGCAGTATTTT
d_gene: TRBD2; j_gene: TRBJ2-2; abundance: NA; len: 19; v_gene: TRBV28; CDR3aa: CASSYGLAGGLTGTGELFF; CDR3nt: TGTGCCAGCAGTTACGGACTAGCGGGAGGGCTGACAGGCACCGGGGAGCTGTTTTTT
d_gene: NA; j_gene: TRBJ2-5; abundance: NA; len: 12; v_gene: TRBV11-2; CDR3aa: CASSPPQETQYF; CDR3nt: TGTGCCAGCAGCCCCCCTCAAGAGACCCAGTACTTC
d_gene: NA; j_gene: TRBJ1-4; abundance: once; len: 15; v_gene: TRBV28; CDR3aa: CASSLFRGRGEKLFF; CDR3nt: TGTGCCAGCAGTCTTTTTCGGGGGCGCGGGGAAAAACTGTTTTTT
d_gene: TRBD1; j_gene: TRBJ2-2; abundance: NA; len: 17; v_gene: TRBV11-3; CDR3aa: CASSIEVRGRNTGELFF; CDR3nt: TGTGCCAGCAGCATAGAGGTCAGGGGGAGAAACACCGGGGAGCTGTTTTTT
d_gene: TRBD1; j_gene: TRBJ2-5; abundance: NA; len: 15; v_gene: TRBV2; CDR3aa: CASAPRTGGWETQYF; CDR3nt: TGTGCCAGCGCTCCGCGGACAGGGGGCTGGGAGACCCAGTACTTC
d_gene: TRBD1; j_gene: TRBJ1-5; abundance: NA; len: 15; v_gene: TRBV25-1; CDR3aa: CASSESGTGGQPQHF; CDR3nt: TGTGCCAGCAGTGAGTCCGGGACAGGGGGCCAGCCCCAGCATTTT
d_gene: NA; j_gene: TRBJ2-1; abundance: NA; len: 12; v_gene: TRBV7-2; CDR3aa: CASSLSLGEQFF; CDR3nt: TGTGCCAGCAGCTTAAGCTTGGGTGAGCAGTTCTTC
d_gene: NA; j_gene: TRBJ2-3; abundance: NA; len: 14; v_gene: TRBV11-2; CDR3aa: CASSLDRRTDTQYF; CDR3nt: TGTGCCAGCAGCTTAGATCGCCGTACAGACACGCAGTATTTT
d_gene: TRBD2; j_gene: TRBJ2-1; abundance: NA; len: 17; v_gene: TRBV5-1; CDR3aa: CASSYLPGLAGNNEQFF; CDR3nt: TGCGCCAGCAGCTACCTTCCGGGACTAGCGGGCAACAATGAGCAGTTCTTC
d_gene: NA; j_gene: TRBJ2-3; abundance: NA; len: 17; v_gene: TRBV7-9; CDR3aa: CASSLGAHPKGTDTQYF; CDR3nt: TGTGCCAGCAGCTTAGGGGCCCATCCTAAGGGGACAGATACGCAGTATTTT